This T cell receptor (beta chain) was found in a study of post-analysis software for immune sequencing data. Notes on the study in general: Several TRBV segments (TRBV5-6, TRBV5-1 and TRBV20-1 among them) occurred more frequently in patients than in controls. Patients with multiple sclerosis recorded significantly lower normalized Chao1 diversity than controls, the study found.

Note on this clonotype: Its antigen is as yet unknown.

Germline V CDR1 and CDR2: SQVTM, ANQGSEA. The CDR3 has 13 residues. V was trimmed by 1 base and J by 5 bases, leaving 10 bases between them. cDNA libraries for TCR beta contained unique molecular identifiers. There were about 0.85 to 10 million T cells, and 480,000 or so cDNA molecules came from them. Each CDR3 protein is one row after TCRdb ran MiXCR on the PCR reads. This sample yields almost 700,000 distinct CDR3 sequences, of which roughly three fifths are seen a single time; approximately 10% belongs to the top ten. This chain uses TRBV29-1 with TRBJ2-3; D assignment may be TRBD1 or TRBD2 (5 bases each). The sequence derives from a girl under 10 years old with multiple sclerosis. Specimen: blood. DNA for the CDR3: TGCAGCGTTGAAGTTCGGGGCGTAGATACGCAGTATTTT. This translates into CSVEVRGVDTQYF.